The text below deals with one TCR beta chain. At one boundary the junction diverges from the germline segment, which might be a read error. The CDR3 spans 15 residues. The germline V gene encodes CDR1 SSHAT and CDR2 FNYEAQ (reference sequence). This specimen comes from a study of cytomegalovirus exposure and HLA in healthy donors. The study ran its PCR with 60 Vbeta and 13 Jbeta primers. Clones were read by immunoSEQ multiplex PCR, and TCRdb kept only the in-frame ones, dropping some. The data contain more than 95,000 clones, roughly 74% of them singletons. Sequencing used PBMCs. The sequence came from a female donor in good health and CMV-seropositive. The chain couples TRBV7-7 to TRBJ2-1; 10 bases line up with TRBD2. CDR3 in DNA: TGTGCTAGCAGCCCCGGGACTAGCGCGTACAATGAGCAGTTCTTC. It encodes CASSPGTSAYNEQFF. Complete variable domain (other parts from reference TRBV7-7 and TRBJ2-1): GAGVSQSPRYKVTKRGQDVTLRCDPISSHATLYWYQQALGQGPEFLTYFNYEAQPDKSGLPSDRFSAERPEGSISTLTIQRTEQRDSAMYRCASSPGTSAYNEQFFGPGTRLTVL.